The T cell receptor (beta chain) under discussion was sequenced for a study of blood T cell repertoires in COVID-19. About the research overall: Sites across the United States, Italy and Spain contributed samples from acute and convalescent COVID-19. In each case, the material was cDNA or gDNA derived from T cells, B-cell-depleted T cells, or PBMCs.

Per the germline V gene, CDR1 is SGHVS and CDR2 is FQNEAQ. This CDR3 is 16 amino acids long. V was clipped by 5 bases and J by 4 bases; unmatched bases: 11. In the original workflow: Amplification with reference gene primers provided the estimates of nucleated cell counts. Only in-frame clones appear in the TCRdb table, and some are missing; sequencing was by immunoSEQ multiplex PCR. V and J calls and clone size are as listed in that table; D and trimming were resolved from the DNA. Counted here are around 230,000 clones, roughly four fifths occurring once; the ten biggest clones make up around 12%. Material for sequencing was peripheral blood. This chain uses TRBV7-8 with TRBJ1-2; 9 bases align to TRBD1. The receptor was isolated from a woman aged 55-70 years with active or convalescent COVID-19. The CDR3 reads CASSPDEQGAAYGYTF. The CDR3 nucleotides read TGTGCCAGCAGCCCAGACGAACAGGGGGCTGCCTATGGCTACACCTTC.